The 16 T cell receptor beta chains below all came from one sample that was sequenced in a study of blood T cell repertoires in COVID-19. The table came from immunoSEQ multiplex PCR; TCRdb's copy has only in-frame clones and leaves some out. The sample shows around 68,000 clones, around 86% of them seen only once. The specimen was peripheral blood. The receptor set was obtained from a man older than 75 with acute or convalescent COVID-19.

CDR3 sequence (DNA): TGTGCCAGCAGCGTTCAGGGGACGAGAGGCACTGAAGCTTTCTTT. Translation: CASSVQGTRGTEAFF. This sequence joins TRBV7-2 and TRBJ1-1; the D gene is possibly TRBD1 (6 bases). V lost 5 bases, J lost 4 bases, and 17 bases lay in between. The CDR3 consists of 15 residues. The V gene's germline CDR1 is SGHTA and CDR2 FQGNSA.

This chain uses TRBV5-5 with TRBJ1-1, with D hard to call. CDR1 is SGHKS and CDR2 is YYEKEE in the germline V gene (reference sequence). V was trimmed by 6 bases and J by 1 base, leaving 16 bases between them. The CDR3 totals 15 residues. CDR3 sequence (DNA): TGTGCCAGCACCCCCCCGCTACGGGGGAACACTGAAGCTTTCTTT. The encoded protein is CASTPPLRGNTEAFF.

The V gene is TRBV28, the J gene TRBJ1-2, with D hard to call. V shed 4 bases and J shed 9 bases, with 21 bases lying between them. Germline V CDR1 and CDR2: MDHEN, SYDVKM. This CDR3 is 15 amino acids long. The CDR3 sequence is CASSSPRGGSRRYTF. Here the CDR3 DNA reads TGTGCCAGCAGTTCCCCCCGAGGAGGATCAAGACGCTACACCTTC.

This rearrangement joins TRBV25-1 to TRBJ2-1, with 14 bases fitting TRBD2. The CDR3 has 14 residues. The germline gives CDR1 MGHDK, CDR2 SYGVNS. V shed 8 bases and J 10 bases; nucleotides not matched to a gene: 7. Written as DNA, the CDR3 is TGTGCCAGCCAGGGGACTAGCGGGAGTTACGAGCAGTTCTTC. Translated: CASQGTSGSYEQFF.

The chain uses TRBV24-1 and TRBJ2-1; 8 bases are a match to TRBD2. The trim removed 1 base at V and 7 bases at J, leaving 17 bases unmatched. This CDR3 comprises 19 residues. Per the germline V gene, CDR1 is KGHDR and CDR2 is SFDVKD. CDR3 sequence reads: CATSDFPGDWSGRRNEQFF. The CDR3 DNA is TGTGCCACCAGTGATTTCCCCGGGGACTGGAGCGGGAGAAGAAATGAGCAGTTCTTC.

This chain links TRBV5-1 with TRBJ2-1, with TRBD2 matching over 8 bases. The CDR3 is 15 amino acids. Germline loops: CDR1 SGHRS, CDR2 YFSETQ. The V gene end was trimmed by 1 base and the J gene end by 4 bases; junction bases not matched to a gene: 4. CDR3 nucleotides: TGCGCCAGCAGCTTGAGTAGCGGGGAATACAATGAGCAGTTCTTC. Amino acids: CASSLSSGEYNEQFF.

The CDR3, as DNA: TGTGCCAGCAGCTCTGGCTGGGAGCAGTACTTC. This codes for CASSSGWEQYF. The chain uses TRBV5-6 and TRBJ2-7, with D uncertain. The CDR3 sequence is 11 residues long. Germline lookup yields CDR1 SGHDT and CDR2 YYEEEE. V lost 3 bases, J lost 7 bases, and 8 bases lay in between.

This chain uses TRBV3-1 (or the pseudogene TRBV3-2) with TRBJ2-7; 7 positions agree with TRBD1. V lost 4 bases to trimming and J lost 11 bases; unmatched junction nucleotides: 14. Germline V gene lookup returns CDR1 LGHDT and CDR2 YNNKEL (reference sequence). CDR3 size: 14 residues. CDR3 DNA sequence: TGTGCCAGCAGCCTCCGAGGGGGCTCCGATAACGAGTACTTC. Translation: CASSLRGGSDNEYF.

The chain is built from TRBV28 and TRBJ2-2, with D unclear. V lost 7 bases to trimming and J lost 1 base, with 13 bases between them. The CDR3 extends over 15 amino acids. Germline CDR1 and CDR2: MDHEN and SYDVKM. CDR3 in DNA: TGTGCCAGCAATCCAACAGCTTTGAACACCGGGGAGCTGTTTTTT. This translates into CASNPTALNTGELFF.

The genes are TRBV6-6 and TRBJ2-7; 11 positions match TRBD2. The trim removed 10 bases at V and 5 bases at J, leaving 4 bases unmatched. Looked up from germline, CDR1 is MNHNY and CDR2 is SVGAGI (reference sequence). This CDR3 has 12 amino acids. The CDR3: CATTSGSNEQYF. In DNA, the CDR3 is TGTGCCACAACTAGCGGGAGCAACGAGCAGTACTTC.

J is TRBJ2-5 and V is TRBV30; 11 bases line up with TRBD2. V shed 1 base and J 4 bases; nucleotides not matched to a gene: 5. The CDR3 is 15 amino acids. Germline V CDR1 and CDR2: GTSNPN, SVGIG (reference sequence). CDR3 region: CAWSGMGLAVETQYF. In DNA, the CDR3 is TGTGCCTGGAGTGGGATGGGACTAGCGGTAGAGACCCAGTACTTC.

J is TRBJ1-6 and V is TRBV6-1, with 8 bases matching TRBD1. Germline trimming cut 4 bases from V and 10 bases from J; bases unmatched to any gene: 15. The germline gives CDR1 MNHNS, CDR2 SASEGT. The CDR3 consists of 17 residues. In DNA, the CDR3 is TGTGCCAGCAGTGCGACGGACAGGGCGCCGCCCCACTCACCCCTCCACTTT. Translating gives CASSATDRAPPHSPLHF.

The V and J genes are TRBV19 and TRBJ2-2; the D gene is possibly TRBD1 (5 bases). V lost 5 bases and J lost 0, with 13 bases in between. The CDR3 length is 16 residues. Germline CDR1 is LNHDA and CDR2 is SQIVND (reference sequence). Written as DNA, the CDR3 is TGTGCCAGTAGTGAGCTCTGGACATCGAACACCGGGGAGCTGTTTTTT. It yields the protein CASSELWTSNTGELFF.

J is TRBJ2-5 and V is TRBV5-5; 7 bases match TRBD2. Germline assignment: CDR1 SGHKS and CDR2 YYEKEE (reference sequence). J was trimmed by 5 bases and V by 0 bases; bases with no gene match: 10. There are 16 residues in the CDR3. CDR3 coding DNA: TGTGCCAGCAGCTTGGGGACTAGTCTGTTGGGTGAGACCCAGTACTTC. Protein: CASSLGTSLLGETQYF.

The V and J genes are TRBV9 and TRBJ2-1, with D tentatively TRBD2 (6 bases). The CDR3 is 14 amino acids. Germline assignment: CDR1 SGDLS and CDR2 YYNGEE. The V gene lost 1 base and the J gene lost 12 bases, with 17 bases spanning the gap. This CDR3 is CASSVRDWTPSQFF. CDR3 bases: TGTGCCAGCAGCGTAAGGGACTGGACTCCTTCGCAGTTCTTC.

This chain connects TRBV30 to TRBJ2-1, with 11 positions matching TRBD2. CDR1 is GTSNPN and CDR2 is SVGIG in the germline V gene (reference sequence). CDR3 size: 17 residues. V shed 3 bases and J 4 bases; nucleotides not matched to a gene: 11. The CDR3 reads CAWSLTMTSGTYNEQFF. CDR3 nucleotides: TGTGCCTGGAGCCTCACAATGACTAGCGGGACATACAATGAGCAGTTCTTC.